Below are 30 T cell receptor beta chains sequenced from a single sample in a study of T-cell reconstitution after alpha-beta-depleted transplantation in children. Library preparation (for TCRbeta) was performed with unique molecular identifiers. TCRdb processed the PCR reads anew with MiXCR; each CDR3 protein has one entry. This sample has nearly 550,000 distinct CDR3 sequences, with about 16% found just once. Specimen: PBMCs from the stem cell graft donor, collected from the stem cell graft. The receptor source for this set is a human donor who donated a stem cell graft to a child with acute lymphoblastic leukemia.

V and J are TRBV20-1 and TRBJ2-7; D gene ambiguous. This CDR3 is 13 amino acids long. V was cut by 0 bases and J by 4 bases, with 10 bases left in between. Germline CDR1 DFQATT, CDR2 SNEGSKA (reference sequence). CDR3 sequence: CSARDRLEYEQYF. In DNA form, the CDR3 reads TGCAGTGCTAGAGATCGGCTAGAGTACGAGCAGTACTTC.

V usage is TRBV5-1 and J usage is TRBJ2-7; 9 bases agree with TRBD2. Trimming cost V 4 bases and J 3 bases; bases outside gene matches: 8. Germline V gene data show CDR1 as SGHRS and CDR2 as YFSETQ. The CDR3 runs 15 residues. The CDR3 loop reads CASSLGIAGVYEQYF. CDR3 coding DNA: TGCGCCAGCAGCCTTGGTATAGCGGGAGTCTACGAGCAGTACTTC.

This clonotype has just a few counts. Written as DNA, the CDR3 is TGTGCCAGCAGTGACAGACAGGGGAGGCGTCAAGAGACCCAGTACTTC. This encodes CASSDRQGRRQETQYF. The V and J genes are TRBV6-1 and TRBJ2-5, with 8 nucleotides matching TRBD1. The CDR3 is 16 residues long. The V gene end was trimmed by 3 bases and the J gene end by 2 bases; junction bases not matched to a gene: 8. From germline, CDR1 is MNHNS and CDR2 SASEGT.

The chain carries TRBV4-2 and TRBJ2-3, with 11 positions matching TRBD2. Germline CDR1 reads LGHNA; CDR2 reads YNFKEQ. V trimming: 0 bases; J trimming: 4 bases; junction bases outside the gene matches: 6. CDR3 size: 17 residues. CDR3 DNA: TGTGCCAGCAGCCAAGATTGGGGACTAGCGGTACCAGATACGCAGTATTTT. Translating it yields CASSQDWGLAVPDTQYF.

The gene calls are TRBV5-1 and TRBJ2-7; 12 bases agree with TRBD2. Germline V gene sequence: CDR1 SGHRS, CDR2 YFSETQ. CDR3 length: 22 residues. After removal of 4 bases from V and 3 bases from J, the junction contained 26 bases not matched to a gene. The CDR3 loop is CASSGRLAGVFPPKGGYYEQYF. The CDR3 DNA follows: TGCGCCAGCAGCGGGAGACTAGCGGGAGTATTCCCCCCGAAAGGTGGATACTACGAGCAGTACTTC.

The rearrangement joins TRBV29-1 to TRBJ2-3; D may be TRBD1 or TRBD2 (5 bases each). V was cut by 7 bases and J by 9 bases, with 20 bases left in between. Germline V gives CDR1 SQVTM, CDR2 ANQGSEA. The CDR3 totals 13 residues. CDR3 nucleotides: TGCAGCGGACGGGACGGGCTCTTCGGGACGCAGTATTTT. This gives the protein CSGRDGLFGTQYF.

The J gene is TRBJ2-1, the V gene TRBV9; TRBD1 matches at 7 bases. The CDR3 is 15 residues long. Germline V lookup: CDR1 SGDLS, CDR2 YYNGEE. The trim removed 0 bases at V and 9 bases at J, leaving 9 bases unmatched. This chain's CDR3 is CASSVGGGRQGEQFF. CDR3 DNA sequence: TGTGCCAGCAGCGTAGGAGGGGGCAGACAGGGTGAGCAGTTCTTC.

The chain links TRBV6-1 to TRBJ1-5, with D maybe TRBD1 (5 bases). With 2 bases removed from V and 3 bases from J, the gap between germline ends came to 14 bases. This CDR3 has 16 residues. Germline loops: CDR1 MNHNS, CDR2 SASEGT. The DNA for the CDR3 is TGTGCCAGCAGTGAATCTCCGGGGGGTCACAATCAGCCCCAGCATTTT. It codes for CASSESPGGHNQPQHF.

The chain uses TRBV29-1 and TRBJ2-7, with TRBD1 matching over 9 bases. CDR1 SQVTM and CDR2 ANQGSEA come from the germline V gene. CDR3 size: 13 residues. After removal of 2 bases from V and 3 bases from J, the junction contained 2 bases not matched to a gene. CDR3 amino acids: CSVEMGQGYEQYF. The CDR3 nucleotides are TGCAGCGTTGAAATGGGACAGGGCTACGAGCAGTACTTC.

This clonotype was found a few times. The rearrangement uses TRBV15 and TRBJ2-6, with a weak D call TRBD2 (5 bases). With 5 bases removed from V and 2 bases from J, the gap between germline ends came to 10 bases. CDR3 size: 15 residues. CDR1 is LNHNV, CDR2 YYDKDF, per germline (reference sequence). In DNA form, the CDR3 reads TGTGCCACCAGCTTCGGGGTTCCTGGGGCCAACGTCCTGACTTTC. As protein: CATSFGVPGANVLTF.

This chain connects TRBV6-4 to TRBJ2-1; perhaps TRBD2 as D (6 bases). Germline CDR1 and CDR2: MRHNA and SNTAGT. The CDR3 runs 14 residues. V lost 8 bases to trimming and J lost 8 bases, with 19 bases between them. The CDR3 region has the DNA TGTGCCAGCCGGGGCGGGGACGATTCCGATGAGCAGTTCTTC. Translated, it gives CASRGGDDSDEQFF.

This clonotype was picked up many times. The chain couples TRBV29-1 to TRBJ2-1; TRBD1 might be the D (6 bases). The germline gives CDR1 SQVTM, CDR2 ANQGSEA. Between the trimmed V and J ends, which lost 1 base and 9 bases, there was a span of 10 bases. This CDR3 has 12 residues. CDR3 loop: CSVEAQGFEQFF. The CDR3 DNA reads TGCAGCGTTGAAGCCCAGGGGTTTGAGCAGTTCTTC.

This clonotype has just a few counts. V usage is TRBV10-3 and J usage is TRBJ2-3; D is perhaps TRBD1 (5 bases). The germline V and J ends were trimmed by 0 bases and 6 bases, with 7 bases remaining between them. Germline V lookup: CDR1 ENHRY, CDR2 SYGVKD. The CDR3 runs to 13 residues. The CDR3 reads CAISESKGDTQYF. For the CDR3, the DNA is TGTGCCATCAGTGAGTCCAAGGGGGATACGCAGTATTTT.

The chain employs TRBV5-1 and TRBJ2-2; 8 bases align to TRBD1. V shed 4 bases and J 0 bases; nucleotides not matched to a gene: 5. This CDR3 spans 16 amino acids. From germline, CDR1 is SGHRS and CDR2 YFSETQ. DNA of the CDR3: TGCGCCAGCAGCGGTCAGGGGGCCGCGAACACCGGGGAGCTGTTTTTT. Protein sequence: CASSGQGAANTGELFF.

The CDR3 is CASSLLRVTPSFEAFF. The CDR3 DNA follows: TGTGCCAGCAGTTTACTTCGGGTGACGCCTTCCTTTGAAGCTTTCTTT. J is TRBJ1-1 and V is TRBV27; D gene unclear. CDR3 length equals 16 residues. The V gene lost 2 bases and the J gene lost 7 bases, with 20 bases spanning the gap. The germline gives CDR1 MNHEY, CDR2 SMNVEV (reference sequence).

This clonotype was seen a handful of times. The CDR3 bases are TGTGCCAGCAGCTTCCCACTAGCGGGAGACAATGAGCAGTTCTTC. It is translated as CASSFPLAGDNEQFF. V and J are TRBV7-6 and TRBJ2-1, with 11 bases that match TRBD2. Germline trimming cut 3 bases from V and 5 bases from J; bases unmatched to any gene: 3. Germline CDR1 SGHVS, CDR2 FNYEAQ. The CDR3 is 15 residues long.

This clonotype turned up a few times. This chain links TRBV5-5 with TRBJ2-6, with 8 bases matching TRBD1. The CDR3 extends over 18 amino acids. In germline, CDR1 is SGHKS, CDR2 YYEKEE (reference sequence). V gave up 0 bases and J gave up 4 bases; unmatched junction bases: 9. This CDR3 reads CASSLALTGGKGANVLTF. CDR3 DNA: TGTGCCAGCAGCTTGGCTCTCACAGGGGGAAAAGGGGCCAACGTCCTGACTTTC.

V is TRBV2 and J is TRBJ2-5; perhaps TRBD2 as D (6 bases). The germline V gene has CDR1 SNHLY and CDR2 FYNNEI. The ends were cut back, 1 base at V and 2 bases at J, with 11 bases in the middle. CDR3 length: 15 residues. The chain's CDR3 is CASSEGLATQETQYF. Written as DNA, the CDR3 is TGTGCCAGCAGTGAAGGTCTAGCGACTCAAGAGACCCAGTACTTC.

This clonotype has a handful of counts. This chain connects TRBV5-1 to TRBJ1-1; D may be TRBD1 (5 bases). V dropped 1 base and J dropped 8 bases, with 18 bases sitting between them. This CDR3 has 15 residues. Germline V gene sequence: CDR1 SGHRS, CDR2 YFSETQ. The chain's CDR3 is CASSLRQSKAKEAFF. The CDR3, as DNA: TGCGCCAGCAGCTTGAGACAGAGCAAAGCAAAAGAAGCTTTCTTT.

This clonotype came up a few times. This chain links TRBV29-1 with TRBJ2-7; D possibly corresponds to TRBD1 (6 bases). The CDR3 contains 13 residues. From germline, CDR1 is SQVTM and CDR2 ANQGSEA. Trimming left V 3 bases short and J 3 bases short, with 12 bases between. Here the CDR3 DNA reads TGCAGCGTTGAGTTGGACAGAGACTACGAGCAGTACTTC. Translation: CSVELDRDYEQYF.

The chain combines TRBV29-1 with TRBJ2-7; no clear D gene. The germline gives CDR1 SQVTM, CDR2 ANQGSEA. V was clipped by 6 bases and J by 2 bases, with 8 bases between them. This CDR3 has 11 amino acids. The CDR3, as DNA: TGCAGCGTAACCAAGACCTACGAGCAGTACTTC. Protein product: CSVTKTYEQYF.

The rearrangement uses TRBV5-1 and TRBJ1-1; maybe TRBD1 (6 bases). Germline CDR1 and CDR2: SGHRS and YFSETQ. V was trimmed by 4 bases and J by 1 base, leaving 20 bases between them. The CDR3 is 17 residues long. The CDR3 bases are TGCGCCAGCAGCCCAAACTCCGGGACACCCTCGAACACTGAAGCTTTCTTT. This translates into CASSPNSGTPSNTEAFF.

V and J are TRBV2 and TRBJ2-1; TRBD1 matches at 9 bases. The length of the CDR3 is 15 residues. The V segment lost 6 bases and the J segment 0 bases; nucleotides outside the gene matches: 3. Germline V gene data show CDR1 as SNHLY and CDR2 as FYNNEI. CDR3: CASRGTGSSYNEQFF. CDR3 DNA sequence: TGTGCCAGCAGGGGGACAGGGAGCTCCTACAATGAGCAGTTCTTC.

The chain recombines TRBV15 with TRBJ2-6, with D tentatively TRBD1 (6 bases). CDR1 and CDR2 from the germline V gene are LNHNV and YYDKDF (reference sequence). The CDR3 length is 19 residues. The V end was cut by 5 bases, the J end by 0 bases, with 20 bases between. This CDR3 is CATSEARQDVFSGANVLTF. CDR3 DNA: TGTGCCACCAGCGAGGCCCGACAGGACGTCTTCTCTGGGGCCAACGTCCTGACTTTC.

The sample holds a few counts of this clonotype. The chain joins TRBV29-1 to TRBJ1-2, with D perhaps TRBD1 (6 bases). The length of the CDR3 is 16 residues. Deletions cut 0 bases from V and 4 bases from J, with 18 bases between. Germline lookup yields CDR1 SQVTM and CDR2 ANQGSEA. Here the CDR3 DNA reads TGCAGCGTTGAAGAGCTCCACAGGGACGGAGCCTATGGCTACACCTTC. Residues: CSVEELHRDGAYGYTF.

This clonotype was detected only a few times. J is TRBJ2-1 and V is TRBV25-1; the D call may be TRBD1 or TRBD2 (5 bases each). The germline V gene encodes CDR1 MGHDK and CDR2 SYGVNS. Trimming shortened V by 4 bases and J by 13 bases, and 11 bases separated the two germline ends. The CDR3 contains 11 residues. The CDR3 region has the DNA TGTGCCAGCAGTGGAGGGACCAGTCAGTTCTTC. Amino acid sequence: CASSGGTSQFF.

This clonotype was counted between two and nine times. The chain is built from TRBV20-1 and TRBJ1-4, with a weak D call TRBD1 (6 bases). V was pared by 0 bases and J by 10 bases, with 15 bases between. The CDR3 sequence is 14 residues long. Germline lookup yields CDR1 DFQATT and CDR2 SNEGSKA (reference sequence). As DNA, the CDR3 is TGCAGTGCTAGAGATCGGGGGGCGCGAGGAAAACTGTTTTTT. Translated, it gives CSARDRGARGKLFF.

In this sample, this clonotype turned up a few times. The CDR3 spells CASSLNAGYEQYF. The DNA of the CDR3 is TGTGCCAGCAGCCTAAACGCGGGGTACGAGCAGTACTTC. This chain links TRBV7-2 with TRBJ2-7, with a tentative D call TRBD2 (6 bases). The V end was cut by 5 bases, the J end by 4 bases, with 12 bases between. The CDR3 is 13 amino acids. The germline V gene encodes CDR1 SGHTA and CDR2 FQGNSA.

V usage is TRBV2 and J usage is TRBJ2-3; no firm D call. The CDR3 length is 18 residues. Germline CDR1 is SNHLY and CDR2 is FYNNEI. V was cut by 8 bases and J by 1 base, with 25 bases left in between. CDR3 region: CASCHSARTDRRTDTQYF. The CDR3 nucleotides are TGTGCCAGCTGTCACTCCGCCCGGACCGATCGTCGCACAGATACGCAGTATTTT.

This chain joins TRBV9 and TRBJ2-5; D is undetermined. Germline CDR1 SGDLS, CDR2 YYNGEE. V was cut by 4 bases and J by 4 bases, with 11 bases left in between. The CDR3 has 13 residues. The CDR3 coding sequence is TGTGCCAGCAGCCCTCCCTGGGGAGAGACCCAGTACTTC. It codes for CASSPPWGETQYF.